This T cell receptor beta chain was retrieved from a study of response to subunit inactivated influenza vaccine. Study results and caveats: Authors suggested seasonal influenza vaccinations each recruit few new T cells.

This clonotype has ten or more counts. Its cognate antigen is unknown. This CDR3 is built from 12 residues. V shed 0 bases and J shed 1 base, with 0 bases lying between them. Germline CDR1 is LNHNV and CDR2 is YYDKDF (reference sequence). MiXCR, run by TCRdb on the RT-PCR reads, gives a single entry per CDR3 protein. The sample consists of hundreds of thousands of distinct CDR3 sequences, about 18% of them appearing once. The chain employs TRBV15 and TRBJ2-5; D is uncertain. This TCR came from a man aged 45-65 years who received an inactivated influenza vaccine. The material sequenced was PBMCs from blood, taken more than 4 days after vaccination. The CDR3 DNA is TGTGCCACCAGCAGAGACCAAGAGACCCAGTACTTC. Encoded protein: CATSRDQETQYF.